The TCR beta chain described here comes from a study of T-cell memory formation after mild COVID-19. Study results and caveats: The SARS-CoV-2 specificity of second-wave clones reaching peak at day 37 remained unverified. The CD4+ clones that contracted clustered mainly within CM and EM, and the CD8+ clones concentrated in EMRA. Pre-infection memory showed some responding clones, and this suggested that cross-reactive memory joined.

5'RACE with constant-segment primers yielded barcoded, UMI-tagged TCR alpha and TCR beta cDNA libraries. TCRdb itself ran the 5' RACE reads through MiXCR, one entry per CDR3 protein. The sample shows 350,000 or so distinct CDR3 sequences, 20% of them seen only once. Deletions cut 1 base from V and 5 bases from J, with 7 bases between. The CDR3 consists of 14 residues. Germline-derived CDR1 and CDR2 are SGHRS and YFSETQ. On this clonotype itself: Its target is not known.

The chain uses TRBV5-1 and TRBJ1-6; no clear D gene. This receptor was identified in a man aged 18 to 30 who had mild COVID-19 (a few samples of this study predate the infection). Cell type and time point are not known. Sample: PBMCs or a T cell subset sorted from them (not recorded which). CDR3 DNA sequence: TGCGCCAGCAGCTTGACGCCTGATAATTCACCCCTCCACTTT. As protein: CASSLTPDNSPLHF.